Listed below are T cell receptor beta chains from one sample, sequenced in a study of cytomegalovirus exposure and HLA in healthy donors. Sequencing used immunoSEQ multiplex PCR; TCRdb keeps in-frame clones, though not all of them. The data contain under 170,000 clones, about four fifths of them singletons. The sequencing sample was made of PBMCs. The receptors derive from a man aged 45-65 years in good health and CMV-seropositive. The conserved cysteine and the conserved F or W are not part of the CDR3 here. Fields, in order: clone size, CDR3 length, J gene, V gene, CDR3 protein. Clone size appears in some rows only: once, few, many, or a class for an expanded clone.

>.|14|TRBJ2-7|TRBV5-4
ASSLGRTSDSYEQY
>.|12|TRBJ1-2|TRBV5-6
ASSPDRGLYGYT
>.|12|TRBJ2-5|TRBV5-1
ASSLGQGQETQY
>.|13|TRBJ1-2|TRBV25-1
ASSDPRGKRYGYT
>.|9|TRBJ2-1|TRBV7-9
ASSPAHRGF
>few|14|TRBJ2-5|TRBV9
ASSVGGRGSQETQY
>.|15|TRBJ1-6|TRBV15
ATSGRASSSYNSPLH
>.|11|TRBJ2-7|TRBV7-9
SSSLAGGDEQY
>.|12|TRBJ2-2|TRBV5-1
ASSLPTNTGELF
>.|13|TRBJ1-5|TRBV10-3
AITPVGDSNQPQH
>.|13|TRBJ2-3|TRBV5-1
ASSLEGTSGDTQY
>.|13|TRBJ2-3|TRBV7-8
ASSLTEQGGDTQY
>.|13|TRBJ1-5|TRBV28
ASSSEGAEDQPQH
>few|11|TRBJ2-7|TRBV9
ASSSWDRGEQY
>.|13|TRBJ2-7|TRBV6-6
ASSYAPDRAYEQY
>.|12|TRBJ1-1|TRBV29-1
SVYSGTSNTEAF
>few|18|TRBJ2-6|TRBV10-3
AISESGVSASYSGANVLT
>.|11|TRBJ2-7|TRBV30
AWRQGGSYEQY
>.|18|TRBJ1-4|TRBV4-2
ASSQDRVRGQYFWTEKLF
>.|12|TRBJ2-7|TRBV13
ASSSRTVYYEQY
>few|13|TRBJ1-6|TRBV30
AWSATLGRGSPLH
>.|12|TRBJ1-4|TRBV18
ASSEGQSNEKLF
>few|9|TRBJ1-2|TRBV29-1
SVVHGGGYT
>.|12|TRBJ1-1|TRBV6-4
ASSDGTENTEAF
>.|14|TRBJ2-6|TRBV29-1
SARFFNRAGANVLT
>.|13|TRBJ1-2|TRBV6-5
ASSYSKQGAYGYT
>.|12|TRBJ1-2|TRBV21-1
ASSKAGGRYGYT
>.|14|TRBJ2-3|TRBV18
ASSPNLAGGPDTQY
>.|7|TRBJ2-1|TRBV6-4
ALSNEQF
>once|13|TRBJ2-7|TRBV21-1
ASSKVTRYSYEQY
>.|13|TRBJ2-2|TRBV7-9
ASRPSGHNTGELF
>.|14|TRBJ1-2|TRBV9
ASSIKAGTGGGGYT
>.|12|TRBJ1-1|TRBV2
ASSEESQGATAF
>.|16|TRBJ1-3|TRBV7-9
ASSLGPTDRAGSYTIY
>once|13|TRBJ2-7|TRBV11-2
ASSLLAAFGYEQY
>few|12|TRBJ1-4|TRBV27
ASSPRTINEKLF
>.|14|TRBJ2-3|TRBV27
ASSLQGRVSTDTQY
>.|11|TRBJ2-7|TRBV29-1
SVTGTQYYEQY
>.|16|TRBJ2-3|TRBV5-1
ASSLSPRQGGGTDTQY
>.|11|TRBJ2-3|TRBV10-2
ASTPPSTDTRY
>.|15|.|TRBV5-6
ASSLVGARGRGYEQY
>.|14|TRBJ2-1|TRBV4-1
ASSPSGASIYNEQF
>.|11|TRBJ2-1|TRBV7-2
ASSFGLVYEQF
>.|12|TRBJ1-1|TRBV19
ASSTRGLFAEAF
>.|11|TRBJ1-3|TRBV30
AWSVRDDELAY
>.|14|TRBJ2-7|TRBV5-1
ASSLEGRGPVYEQY
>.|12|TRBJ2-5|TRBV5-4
ASSLVGQQETQY
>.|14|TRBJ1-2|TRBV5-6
ASSPYGGFKDYGYT
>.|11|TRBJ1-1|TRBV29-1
SVDGPGNTEAF
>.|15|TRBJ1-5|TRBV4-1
ASSQGLEQSSNQPQH
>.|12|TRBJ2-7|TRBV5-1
ASSWGQGPYEQY
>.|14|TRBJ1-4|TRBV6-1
ASSEAIGQGMGKLF
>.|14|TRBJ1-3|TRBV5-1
ASSWGTASSGNTIY